The 30 T cell receptor beta chains below were found in one sample sequenced in a study of blood T cell repertoires in COVID-19 (TCRdb year 2020). Preparation of the library involved the immunoSEQ multiplex PCR assay. This immuneACCESS table, as held by TCRdb, lists in-frame sequences with V and J called but not all clones. Of the missing ones, under half trace to an unresolved V gene in checked studies; the others have no known cause. In all, the sample holds around 270,000 clones, and around 89% of those were seen once. Roughly 0.8% of the sample goes to the ten largest clones. Specimen: peripheral blood. These receptors originate from a man aged 25-45 years with acute or convalescent COVID-19.

This rearrangement joins TRBV28 to TRBJ1-5; 7 nucleotides align to TRBD1. The germline gives CDR1 MDHEN, CDR2 SYDVKM. The CDR3 spans 15 residues. J was trimmed by 2 bases and V by 3 bases; bases with no gene match: 4. Here the CDR3 DNA reads TGTGCCAGCAGTTTGAGGGGGCGCGGCAATCAGCCCCAGCATTTT. Translated: CASSLRGRGNQPQHF.

The chain couples TRBV28 to TRBJ2-5; perhaps TRBD2 as D (5 bases). V was pared by 4 bases and J by 2 bases, with 17 bases between. Looked up from germline, CDR1 is MDHEN and CDR2 is SYDVKM. There are 16 residues in the CDR3. DNA of the CDR3: TGTGCCAGCAGTTCTCCACCTCCGGGGAGTCAAGAGACCCAGTACTTC. Protein sequence: CASSSPPPGSQETQYF.

In its sample, this clone was seen a few times. The chain carries TRBV12-3 or TRBV12-4 and TRBJ2-1; D may be TRBD1 (5 bases). Trimming pared 2 bases from V and 9 bases from J, leaving 11 bases between. The CDR3 is made up of 13 amino acids. DNA of the CDR3: TGTGCCAGCAGTTTACAGGGAATGGTTGAGCAGTTCTTC. Translating gives CASSLQGMVEQFF.

As for this clone: The conserved phenylalanine or tryptophan normally closing the CDR3 is absent here, so this likely arose from a read error. The DNA is left out, because the CDR3 cannot be placed on it with certainty; the CDR3 is given as TCRdb lists it. The chain is built from TRBV5-3 and TRBJ2-7; the table calls TRBD2, which could not be checked here. TRBV5-3 is placed among ORFs of uncertain function. The CDR3 totals 9 residues, both ends included. This CDR3 is CAQEASLSS.

The J gene is TRBJ2-1, the V gene TRBV30, with TRBD1 identical over 7 bases. Looked up from germline, CDR1 is GTSNPN and CDR2 is SVGIG (reference sequence). The CDR3 is 14 amino acids. The J segment lost 0 bases and the V segment lost 6 bases, leaving 5 bases of the junction unmatched. The chain's CDR3 is CACTYRGSYNEQFF. The CDR3 DNA is TGTGCCTGCACCTACAGGGGCTCCTACAATGAGCAGTTCTTC.

Here the CDR3 reads CASSPTGGIQETQYF. CDR3 DNA: TGTGCCAGCTCACCCACGGGGGGAATCCAAGAGACCCAGTACTTC. This chain links TRBV18 with TRBJ2-5, with 7 bases fitting TRBD2. CDR3 length: 15 amino acids. V was pared by 3 bases and J by 1 base, with 5 bases of the junction left unmatched. In germline, CDR1 is KGHSH, CDR2 LQKENI.

V and J are TRBV29-1 and TRBJ1-5, with TRBD1 matching 9 bases. The V and J ends lost 6 bases and 2 bases, in that order; junction bases with no gene match: 5. Germline CDR1 and CDR2: SQVTM and ANQGSEA. This CDR3 has 14 amino acids. CDR3 residues: CSVTTGGRNQPQHF. As DNA, the CDR3 is TGCAGCGTGACGACAGGGGGTCGCAATCAGCCCCAGCATTTT.

The J gene is TRBJ1-3, the V gene TRBV11-2; a weak D match, TRBD1 (5 bases). CDR3 length: 14 residues. With 1 base removed from V and 3 bases from J, the gap between germline ends came to 7 bases. CDR1 and CDR2 from the germline V gene are SGHAT and FQNNGV. CDR3 in DNA: TGTGCCAGCAGCTTAGGGGGACTTGGAAACACCATATATTTT. It is translated as CASSLGGLGNTIYF.

This clone was observed a single time. The chain uses TRBV19 and TRBJ2-1, with 9 bases aligning to TRBD1. Germline lookup yields CDR1 LNHDA and CDR2 SQIVND (reference sequence). V gave up 3 bases and J gave up 5 bases; unmatched junction bases: 5. CDR3 length: 15 amino acids. CDR3: CASSMGQGRHNEQFF. CDR3 nucleotide sequence: TGTGCCAGTAGTATGGGACAGGGTCGCCACAATGAGCAGTTCTTC.

The rearrangement joins TRBV19 to TRBJ1-3; D not resolved. Germline V gives CDR1 LNHDA, CDR2 SQIVND (reference sequence). The V end was cut by 5 bases, the J end by 3 bases, with 5 bases between. The CDR3 covers 12 residues. The CDR3 coding sequence is TGTGCCAGTAGTCTAAGTGGAAACACCATATATTTT. Translation gives CASSLSGNTIYF.

V usage is TRBV23-1 and J usage is TRBJ2-1; maybe TRBD1 (6 bases). TRBV23-1 counts as an open reading frame of uncertain function. V was shortened by 4 bases and J by 7 bases, with 8 bases between the two germline ends. The CDR3 contains 12 residues. Written as DNA, the CDR3 is TGCGCCAGCAGTCGTCAGGGGAATGAGCAGTTCTTC. Amino acids: CASSRQGNEQFF.

The gene calls are TRBV6-1 and TRBJ1-2; D ambiguous. Per the germline V gene, CDR1 is MNHNS and CDR2 is SASEGT. The CDR3 is 15 residues long. Trimming stripped 0 bases from V and 10 bases from J, with 18 bases between. The CDR3 protein is CASSEALLRSIDYTF. CDR3 DNA: TGTGCCAGCAGTGAAGCCCTGCTGAGGTCTATTGACTACACCTTC.

This clone was seen ten or more times. The chain is built from TRBV2 and TRBJ1-5; 7 bases agree with TRBD1. J gave up 9 bases and V 6 bases, and 14 bases lay outside the gene matches. The CDR3 totals 15 residues. Germline CDR1 is SNHLY and CDR2 is FYNNEI. CDR3 coding DNA: TGTGCCAGCAGCGGAAGGGGGCGTGCAGGGGCGCCCCAGCATTTT. It codes for CASSGRGRAGAPQHF.

The V gene is TRBV10-3, the J gene TRBJ2-3; weak D call: TRBD2 (6 bases). With 3 bases removed from V and 6 bases from J, the gap between germline ends came to 31 bases. Germline V gene data show CDR1 as ENHRY and CDR2 as SYGVKD. The CDR3 consists of 20 residues. CDR3 region: CAISDPGGWVFRDSPDTQYF. CDR3 DNA sequence: TGTGCCATCAGTGACCCGGGTGGGTGGGTTTTTCGGGACTCCCCCGATACGCAGTATTTT.

The V gene is TRBV9, the J gene TRBJ2-5; no firm D call. The germline V gene encodes CDR1 SGDLS and CDR2 YYNGEE. The CDR3 is 15 amino acids. V lost 1 base and J lost 2, with 12 bases in between. CDR3 nucleotide sequence: TGTGCCAGCAGCGTACCAACAGACCTTCAAGAGACCCAGTACTTC. Protein sequence: CASSVPTDLQETQYF.

The chain joins TRBV4-1 to TRBJ2-6; 8 bases are shared with TRBD1. V lost 0 bases to trimming and J lost 0 bases; unmatched junction nucleotides: 4. The CDR3 consists of 18 residues. Germline CDR1 reads MGHRA; CDR2 reads YSYEKL. CDR3: CASSQEGTGPSGANVLTF. Here the CDR3 DNA reads TGCGCCAGCAGCCAAGAGGGGACAGGACCCTCTGGGGCCAACGTCCTGACTTTC.

The chain carries TRBV5-1 and TRBJ2-7; 7 bases fit TRBD1. The CDR3 loop spans 16 amino acids. Losses at the gene ends were 4 bases for V and 1 base for J; bases not matched to a gene: 11. Germline V gene data show CDR1 as SGHRS and CDR2 as YFSETQ. The CDR3 coding sequence is TGCGCCAGCAGCGGAAGGGGACAGATAAATTCCTACGAGCAGTACTTC. This sequence encodes CASSGRGQINSYEQYF.

J is TRBJ2-6 and V is TRBV7-9, with D possibly being TRBD1 (5 bases). The germline V gene encodes CDR1 SEHNR and CDR2 FQNEAQ (reference sequence). The germline V and J ends were trimmed by 5 bases and 0 bases, with 8 bases remaining between them. The CDR3 contains 15 residues. The CDR3 loop reads CASSGAGSGANVLTF. The CDR3 DNA sequence: TGTGCCAGCAGCGGGGCTGGCTCTGGGGCCAACGTCCTGACTTTC.

V and J are TRBV7-8 and TRBJ1-4; the match to TRBD1 covers 8 bases. The CDR3 consists of 18 residues. V trimming: 5 bases; J trimming: 4 bases; junction bases outside the gene matches: 15. CDR1 and CDR2 (germline): SGHVS, FQNEAQ. The CDR3 region has the DNA TGTGCCAGCAGCCACCGGGACAGGCCTCTCTCAGGTAATGAAAAACTGTTTTTT. It codes for CASSHRDRPLSGNEKLFF.

The chain recombines TRBV19 with TRBJ2-7, with D tentatively TRBD1 (5 bases). The CDR3 spans 15 residues. Germline loops: CDR1 LNHDA, CDR2 SQIVND (reference sequence). V was trimmed by 0 bases and J by 1 base, leaving 10 bases between them. The CDR3 sequence: CASSIDPRASYEQYF. Written as DNA, the CDR3 is TGTGCCAGTAGTATAGATCCCAGGGCGTCCTACGAGCAGTACTTC.

The chain uses TRBV19 and TRBJ1-1; 7 bases fit TRBD1. This CDR3 contains 14 residues. Germline CDR1 reads LNHDA; CDR2 reads SQIVND (reference sequence). The J segment lost 6 bases and the V segment lost 7 bases, leaving 11 bases of the junction unmatched. CDR3 coding DNA: TGTGCCAGTATTCGGACCGACAGGGTGTCTGAAGCTTTCTTT. Residues: CASIRTDRVSEAFF.

The genes are TRBV24-1 and TRBJ2-7; possibly TRBD2 for D (6 bases). Germline CDR1 reads KGHDR; CDR2 reads SFDVKD. This CDR3 comprises 15 residues. V lost 3 bases and J lost 1, with 12 bases in between. The CDR3 loop reads CATSDPGRGSYEQYF. In nucleotides, the CDR3 is TGTGCCACCAGTGATCCCGGGAGAGGGTCCTACGAGCAGTACTTC.

This chain links TRBV28 with TRBJ1-2; D unclear. V gave up 1 base and J gave up 3 bases, with 9 bases separating them. This CDR3 is built from 14 residues. Germline V gives CDR1 MDHEN, CDR2 SYDVKM. The CDR3 loop is CASSLSEGYYGYTF. In DNA form, the CDR3 reads TGTGCCAGCAGTTTATCGGAGGGCTACTATGGCTACACCTTC.

V usage is TRBV6-5 and J usage is TRBJ1-3, with a tentative D call TRBD1 (6 bases). CDR3 size: 13 residues. The germline CDR1 and CDR2 sequences are MNHEY and SVGAGI. V was trimmed by 6 bases and J by 4 bases, leaving 10 bases between them. CDR3 sequence (DNA): TGTGCCAGCAGAACAGGGTCAGGAAACACCATATATTTT. The encoded protein is CASRTGSGNTIYF.

The chain combines TRBV30 with TRBJ1-3; perhaps TRBD1 as D (5 bases). The CDR3 totals 15 residues. The germline V gene has CDR1 GTSNPN and CDR2 SVGIG (reference sequence). V was shortened by 0 bases and J by 1 base, with 10 bases between the two germline ends. CDR3 nucleotide sequence: TGTGCCTGGAGTGTACTCAAGGGGTCTGGAAACACCATATATTTT. It translates to CAWSVLKGSGNTIYF.

The rearrangement uses TRBV7-2 and TRBJ1-1; tentatively, D is TRBD1 (6 bases). Trimming pared 5 bases from V and 6 bases from J, leaving 19 bases between. CDR3 size: 15 residues. Germline V gene lookup returns CDR1 SGHTA and CDR2 FQGNSA. CDR3 protein: CASSPSIGQTPEAFF. The DNA of the CDR3 is TGTGCCAGCAGCCCCTCTATCGGACAGACCCCTGAAGCTTTCTTT.

The chain joins TRBV7-9 to TRBJ2-5, with D possibly being TRBD2 (5 bases). V was pared by 5 bases and J by 0 bases, with 10 bases between. The CDR3 has 14 amino acids. Germline V gene data show CDR1 as SEHNR and CDR2 as FQNEAQ (reference sequence). The CDR3, as DNA: TGTGCCAGCAGCCCCACGGGGAACCAAGAGACCCAGTACTTC. Amino acid sequence: CASSPTGNQETQYF.

The chain uses TRBV27 and TRBJ1-6, with 8 bases matching TRBD1. V was pared by 3 bases and J by 6 bases, with 7 bases of the junction left unmatched. Looked up from germline, CDR1 is MNHEY and CDR2 is SMNVEV (reference sequence). The CDR3 totals 16 residues. CDR3 sequence: CASSFLGQGPNSPLHF. CDR3 nucleotides: TGTGCCAGCAGTTTCCTCGGACAGGGTCCTAATTCACCCCTCCACTTT.

This chain connects TRBV7-8 to TRBJ1-3; TRBD1 is a possible D gene (5 bases). Germline CDR1 SGHVS, CDR2 FQNEAQ. Deletions cut 2 bases from V and 0 bases from J, with 14 bases between. The CDR3 is 17 residues long. The CDR3 spells CASSLFDRVISGNTIYF. As DNA, the CDR3 is TGTGCCAGCAGCTTATTTGACAGAGTCATCTCTGGAAACACCATATATTTT.

This chain uses TRBV4-2 with TRBJ1-4; 9 nucleotides match TRBD1. The CDR3 covers 15 residues. Germline values: CDR1 LGHNA, CDR2 YNFKEQ. V lost 3 bases and J lost 10; bases outside the gene matches: 9. CDR3 in DNA: TGTGCCAGCAGCCAGCTACAGGGGGCGCGAGGAAAACTGTTTTTT. As protein: CASSQLQGARGKLFF.